This T cell receptor beta chain comes out of a study of cytomegalovirus exposure and HLA in healthy donors. The study ran its PCR with 60 Vbeta and 13 Jbeta primers. Measured with immunoSEQ multiplex PCR; TCRdb has only the in-frame clones, and not every one. Here the sample spans roughly 140,000 clones, about four fifths being singletons. CDR3 length: 15 amino acids. CDR1 is MNHNS and CDR2 is SASEGT in the germline V gene. V shed 4 bases and J shed 5 bases, with 14 bases lying between them. The material sequenced was PBMCs. V is TRBV6-1 and J is TRBJ2-2; weak D call: TRBD2 (5 bases). This sequence originates from a man younger than 45 in good health and CMV-seropositive. The CDR3 DNA is TGTGCCAGCAGTGTTGGTGGGAGAGGGACCGGGGAGCTGTTTTTT. Translated: CASSVGGRGTGELFF.